The 28 T cell receptor beta chains given below trace back to one sample, sequenced in a study of CD8 T cells in Susac syndrome. RNA totalling roughly 0.45 to 1 ug underwent reverse transcription with random hexamers. TCRdb reprocessed the immunoSEQ multiplex PCR reads with MiXCR, giving one entry per CDR3 protein. Among over 130,000 distinct CDR3 sequences listed, more than 85% were seen once. Sequenced input: CD4+ T cells from PBMCs. These receptors originate from a human donor with Susac syndrome.

The J gene is TRBJ1-5, the V gene TRBV7-8; D may be TRBD1 (5 bases). This CDR3 contains 14 residues. Trimming shortened V by 0 bases and J by 10 bases, and 13 bases separated the two germline ends. Germline CDR1 and CDR2: SGHVS and FQNEAQ. CDR3 in amino acids: CASSLAQARSPQHF. CDR3 DNA: TGTGCCAGCAGCTTAGCACAGGCTAGGAGTCCCCAGCATTTT.

The gene calls are TRBV12-3 or TRBV12-4 and TRBJ2-5; no reliable D call. CDR3 length: 14 residues. Trimming removed 4 bases from V and 0 bases from J, with 9 bases in between. CDR3 amino acids: CASSSRMYQETQYF. CDR3 DNA sequence: TGTGCCAGCAGTTCTCGGATGTACCAAGAGACCCAGTACTTC.

J is TRBJ1-6 and V is TRBV7-9; D is undetermined. The CDR3 is 16 amino acids. Germline CDR1 SEHNR, CDR2 FQNEAQ (reference sequence). V was trimmed by 5 bases and J by 2 bases, leaving 13 bases between them. DNA of the CDR3: TGTGCCAGCAGCCCGGACGGGAGCGCCTATAATTCACCCCTCCACTTT. This gives the protein CASSPDGSAYNSPLHF.

The chain employs TRBV12-3 or TRBV12-4 and TRBJ2-2, with 8 bases lining up with TRBD2. J was trimmed by 6 bases and V by 6 bases; bases with no gene match: 9. The CDR3 covers 15 residues. The CDR3 DNA reads as TGTGCCAGCAGGCCTCCGGGACTAGAGGCCGGGGAGCTGTTTTTT. Translating gives CASRPPGLEAGELFF.

V and J are TRBV3-1 and TRBJ2-7; 11 bases are a match to TRBD2. Germline V gives CDR1 LGHDT, CDR2 YNNKEL (reference sequence). CDR3 size: 17 residues. With V trimmed by 1 base and J by 1 base, 6 bases remained unmatched. The CDR3 DNA reads as TGTGCCAGCAGCCAAGGTGGACTAGCGGGCGATTCCTACGAGCAGTACTTC. It is translated as CASSQGGLAGDSYEQYF.

The V gene is TRBV28, the J gene TRBJ1-6; 10 bases align to TRBD1. Trimming took 5 bases from V and 7 from J; bases not matched to a gene: 8. Germline lookup yields CDR1 MDHEN and CDR2 SYDVKM. The CDR3 is 16 amino acids. For the CDR3, the DNA is TGTGCCAGCAGTGTGGACAGGGGGATAGGAAATTCACCCCTCCACTTT. Protein: CASSVDRGIGNSPLHF.

V is TRBV4-2 and J is TRBJ2-2; 7 bases agree with TRBD2. The CDR3 covers 19 residues. Per the germline V gene, CDR1 is LGHNA and CDR2 is YNFKEQ. The trim removed 2 bases at V and 3 bases at J, leaving 15 bases unmatched. Written as DNA, the CDR3 is TGTGCCAGCAGCCAACAGAACCAGCGGGGCTCAGGGTACACCGGGGAGCTGTTTTTT. Its translation is CASSQQNQRGSGYTGELFF.

The chain joins TRBV30 to TRBJ2-1; 8 nucleotides line up with TRBD1. Per the germline V gene, CDR1 is GTSNPN and CDR2 is SVGIG (reference sequence). The CDR3 sequence is 14 residues long. J was trimmed by 4 bases and V by 1 base; bases with no gene match: 3. CDR3 nucleotides: TGTGCCTGGAGTGGGACAGGGTTTTACAATGAGCAGTTCTTC. Translating it yields CAWSGTGFYNEQFF.

The chain has TRBV7-2 and TRBJ1-1, with 7 bases fitting TRBD1. V shed 7 bases and J 5 bases; nucleotides not matched to a gene: 7. Germline CDR1 reads SGHTA; CDR2 reads FQGNSA. The CDR3 has 13 residues. The CDR3 here is CASTTGVGTEAFF. The CDR3 region has the DNA TGTGCCAGCACCACAGGGGTTGGAACTGAAGCTTTCTTT.

The CDR3 here is CASSQGPGGSSYEQYF. The CDR3 bases are TGTGCCAGCAGCCAAGGCCCAGGGGGCAGCTCCTACGAGCAGTACTTC. The rearrangement links TRBV3-1 to TRBJ2-7; 8 bases line up with TRBD1. V gave up 1 base and J gave up 0 bases; unmatched junction bases: 5. This CDR3 is 16 amino acids long. The germline CDR1 and CDR2 sequences are LGHDT and YNNKEL (reference sequence).

The V and J genes are TRBV28 and TRBJ2-5, with a tentative D call TRBD1 (5 bases). V lost 7 bases and J lost 3, with 9 bases in between. The CDR3 loop spans 12 amino acids. Germline lookup yields CDR1 MDHEN and CDR2 SYDVKM. The CDR3, as DNA: TGTGCCAGCATGGCAGGGAAAGAGACCCAGTACTTC. Protein: CASMAGKETQYF.

The rearrangement links TRBV4-1 to TRBJ2-1; 10 bases line up with TRBD1. The CDR3 has 17 amino acids. Per germline, CDR1 MGHRA and CDR2 YSYEKL. J lost 2 bases, V lost 1 base, and 5 bases had no gene match. CDR3 protein: CASSQGTGQGPYNEQFF. The CDR3 bases are TGCGCCAGCAGCCAAGGTACGGGACAGGGGCCCTACAATGAGCAGTTCTTC.

The rearrangement joins TRBV18 to TRBJ2-5; D ambiguous. This CDR3 comprises 13 residues. V was cut by 3 bases and J by 5 bases, with 10 bases left in between. CDR1 and CDR2 from the germline V gene are KGHSH and LQKENI. CDR3 nucleotide sequence: TGTGCCAGCTCACCCTCGGGTTCGGAGACCCAGTACTTC. Translated: CASSPSGSETQYF. The variable domain in full, completed from reference TRBV18 and TRBJ2-5, reads NAGVMQNPRHLVRRRGQEARLRCSPMKGHSHVYWYRQLPEEGLKFMVYLQKENIIDESGMPKERFSAEFPKEGPSILRIQQVVRGDSAAYFCASSPSGSETQYFGPGTRLLVL.

The chain is built from TRBV29-1 and TRBJ2-1; 11 nucleotides agree with TRBD2. The CDR3 covers 15 residues. Looked up from germline, CDR1 is SQVTM and CDR2 is ANQGSEA. With 4 bases clipped from V and 4 bases from J, the junction kept 6 bases outside the gene matches. CDR3 residues: CSVAGSGRAYNEQFF. For the CDR3, the DNA is TGCAGCGTTGCGGGTAGCGGGAGGGCTTACAATGAGCAGTTCTTC.

The rearrangement uses TRBV30 and TRBJ1-5; D not resolved. Trimming removed 1 base at V and 2 bases at J, with 9 bases between. Germline V gives CDR1 GTSNPN, CDR2 SVGIG (reference sequence). The CDR3 has 14 amino acids. CDR3 bases: TGTGCCTGGAGTGAGTTGGGAGGCAATCAGCCCCAGCATTTT. It translates to CAWSELGGNQPQHF.

On this clonotype itself: Sequence at one end of the junction differs from germline and may be a read error. V is TRBV29-1 and J is TRBJ2-7; the D gene is possibly TRBD2 (5 bases). Looked up from germline, CDR1 is SQVTM and CDR2 is ANQGSEA. There are 11 residues in the CDR3. The CDR3 DNA follows: TGCAGCGTTGCGGAGGTTGGTGTGCAGCACTTC. Its protein is CSVAEVGVQHF.

The chain is built from TRBV15 and TRBJ1-1; D unclear. The V end lost 1 base, the J end lost 4 bases, and 7 bases lay between the germline ends. CDR3 size: 13 residues. Germline lookup yields CDR1 LNHNV and CDR2 YYDKDF (reference sequence). CDR3 nucleotides: TGTGCCACCAGCAGAGCTGGGGTCACTGAAGCTTTCTTT. Translated, it gives CATSRAGVTEAFF. The variable domain in full, with the rest retrieved from reference TRBV15 and TRBJ1-1, is DAMVIQNPRYQVTQFGKPVTLSCSQTLNHNVMYWYQQKSSQAPKLLFHYYDKDFNNEADTPDNFQSRRPNTSFCFLDIRSPGLGDTAMYLCATSRAGVTEAFFGQGTRLTVV.

CDR3 in DNA: TGTGCCAGCAGCTCCCGGACAGATTCACCCCTCCACTTT. This sequence encodes CASSSRTDSPLHF. The chain joins TRBV7-2 to TRBJ1-6; D possibly corresponds to TRBD1 (6 bases). The CDR3 has 13 residues. Looked up from germline, CDR1 is SGHTA and CDR2 is FQGNSA. Trimming removed 4 bases at V and 8 bases at J, with 9 bases between.

This chain joins TRBV29-1 and TRBJ2-2, with D unresolved. The CDR3 totals 13 residues. Deletions cut 4 bases from V and 0 bases from J, with 6 bases between. Germline CDR1 SQVTM, CDR2 ANQGSEA. The CDR3 is CSVVTTNTGELFF. The CDR3 coding sequence is TGCAGCGTTGTCACGACGAACACCGGGGAGCTGTTTTTT.

This clonotype was recorded once. The chain employs TRBV18 and TRBJ2-7, with D perhaps TRBD1 (6 bases). This CDR3 comprises 14 residues. The germline V gene encodes CDR1 KGHSH and CDR2 LQKENI. Trimming left V 2 bases short and J 3 bases short, with 11 bases between. This CDR3 is CASSPGGRVYEQYF. CDR3 coding DNA: TGTGCCAGCTCACCAGGGGGCAGGGTCTACGAGCAGTACTTC.

V and J are TRBV20-1 and TRBJ1-5, with D possibly being TRBD1 (5 bases). CDR3 length equals 14 residues. Trimming pared 3 bases from V and 6 bases from J, leaving 15 bases between. Per germline, CDR1 DFQATT and CDR2 SNEGSKA (reference sequence). This chain's CDR3 is CSASRGRVGQPQHF. CDR3 DNA sequence: TGCAGTGCTAGCCGGGGCAGGGTGGGTCAGCCCCAGCATTTT.

The chain combines TRBV20-1 with TRBJ1-4, with unresolved D. This CDR3 is built from 13 residues. Germline CDR1 and CDR2: DFQATT and SNEGSKA (reference sequence). V lost 4 bases and J lost 5, with 11 bases in between. CDR3 loop: CSATRGTNEKLFF. CDR3 nucleotides: TGCAGTGCTACTCGGGGTACCAATGAAAAACTGTTTTTT.

The chain recombines TRBV28 with TRBJ2-7; TRBD1 might be the D (5 bases). The germline V and J ends were trimmed by 2 bases and 6 bases, with 11 bases remaining between them. This CDR3 is built from 13 residues. The germline gives CDR1 MDHEN, CDR2 SYDVKM. CDR3 protein: CASSLHSGIEQYF. As DNA, the CDR3 is TGTGCCAGCAGTTTACACTCAGGGATCGAGCAGTACTTC.

This sequence joins TRBV19 and TRBJ1-1; D is unresolved. This CDR3 has 11 amino acids. Trimming removed 9 bases at V and 4 bases at J, with 9 bases between. Germline CDR1 LNHDA, CDR2 SQIVND (reference sequence). CDR3 sequence: CASGWATEAFF. In nucleotides, the CDR3 is TGTGCCAGCGGGTGGGCCACTGAAGCTTTCTTT.

This chain joins TRBV30 and TRBJ1-3; no clear D. The CDR3 contains 14 residues. Trimming stripped 0 bases from V and 0 bases from J, with 6 bases between. Germline V gene lookup returns CDR1 GTSNPN and CDR2 SVGIG (reference sequence). The CDR3 reads CAWSVTVSGNTIYF. CDR3 DNA sequence: TGTGCCTGGAGTGTAACAGTCTCTGGAAACACCATATATTTT.

Here the CDR3 DNA reads TGTGCCAGCTCACCACCGAGGGACAGGCTAGCCAAAAACATTCAGTACTTC. The encoded protein is CASSPPRDRLAKNIQYF. This chain uses TRBV18 with TRBJ2-4; TRBD1 aligns across 8 bases. The germline CDR1 and CDR2 sequences are KGHSH and LQKENI. Unmatched junction bases numbered 4, after V lost 0 bases and J lost 0 bases. The CDR3 is 17 amino acids.

This chain links TRBV7-8 with TRBJ1-1, with a possible D match to TRBD1 (5 bases). V lost 3 bases, J lost 7 bases, and 12 bases lay in between. CDR3 length: 13 amino acids. In germline, CDR1 is SGHVS, CDR2 FQNEAQ. The chain's CDR3 is CASSLAGPIEAFF. In DNA, the CDR3 is TGTGCCAGCAGCTTGGCGGGGCCGATTGAAGCTTTCTTT.

The chain links TRBV3-1 to TRBJ1-2; weak D call: TRBD1 (5 bases). V was cut by 1 base and J by 7 bases, with 7 bases left in between. This CDR3 is built from 12 residues. Germline V lookup: CDR1 LGHDT, CDR2 YNNKEL (reference sequence). The CDR3 spells CASSQGGTGYTF. As DNA, the CDR3 is TGTGCCAGCAGCCAAGGGGGGACTGGCTACACCTTC.